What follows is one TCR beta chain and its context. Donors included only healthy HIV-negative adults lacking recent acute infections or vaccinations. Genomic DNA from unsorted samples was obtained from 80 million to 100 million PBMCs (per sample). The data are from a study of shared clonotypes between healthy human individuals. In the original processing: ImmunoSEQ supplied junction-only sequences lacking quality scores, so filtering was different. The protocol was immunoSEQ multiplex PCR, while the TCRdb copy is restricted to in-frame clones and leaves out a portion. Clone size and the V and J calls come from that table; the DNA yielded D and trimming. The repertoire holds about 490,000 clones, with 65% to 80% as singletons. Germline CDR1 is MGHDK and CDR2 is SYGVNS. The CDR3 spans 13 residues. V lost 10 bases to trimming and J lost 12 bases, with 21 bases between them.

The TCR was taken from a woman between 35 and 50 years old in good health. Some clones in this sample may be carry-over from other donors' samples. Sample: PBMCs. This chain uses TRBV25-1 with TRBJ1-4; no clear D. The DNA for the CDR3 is TGTGCCACATCCCAGTTCCCCGATACGGAACTGTTTTTT. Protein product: CATSQFPDTELFF.